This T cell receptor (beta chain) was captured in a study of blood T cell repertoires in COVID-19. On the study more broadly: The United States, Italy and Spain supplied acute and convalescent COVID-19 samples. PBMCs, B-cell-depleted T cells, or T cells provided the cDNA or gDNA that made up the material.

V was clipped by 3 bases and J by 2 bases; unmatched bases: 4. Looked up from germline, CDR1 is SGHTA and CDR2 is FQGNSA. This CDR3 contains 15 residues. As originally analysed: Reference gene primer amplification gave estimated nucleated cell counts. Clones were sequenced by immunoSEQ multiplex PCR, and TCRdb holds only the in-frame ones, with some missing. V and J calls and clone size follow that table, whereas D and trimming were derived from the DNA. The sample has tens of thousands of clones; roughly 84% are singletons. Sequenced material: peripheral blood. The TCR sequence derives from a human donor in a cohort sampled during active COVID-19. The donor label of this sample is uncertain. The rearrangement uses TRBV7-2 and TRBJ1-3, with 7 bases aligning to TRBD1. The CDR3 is CASSLGTVAGNTIYF. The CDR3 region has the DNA TGTGCCAGCAGCTTGGGGACAGTGGCTGGAAACACCATATATTTT. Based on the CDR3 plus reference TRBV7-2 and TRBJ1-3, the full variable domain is GAGVSQSPSNKVTEKGKDVELRCDPISGHTALYWYRQSLGQGLEFLIYFQGNSAPDKSGLPSDRFSAERTGGSVSTLTIQRTQQEDSAVYLCASSLGTVAGNTIYFGEGSWLTVV.